This T cell receptor beta chain came from a study of spatial heterogeneity in lung cancer. Turning to the study itself: Where they were available, follow-up PBMC samples were sequenced, at a median of about 2 years after resection.

Time point here: blood at routine non-recurrence follow-up after resection. Whole RNA from tumor, nontumor lung or frozen PBMC was sequenced unsorted. Many counts were recorded for this clonotype. CDR3 size: 14 residues. Trimming took 3 bases from V and 5 from J, leaving 16 bases between them. The V gene's germline CDR1 is DFQATT and CDR2 SNEGSKA (reference sequence). TCR cDNA molecules were tagged individually, and each one carried a unique molecular identifier. From the 5' RACE reads, TCRdb called clonotypes with MiXCR, one entry per CDR3 protein. The profile shows roughly 120,000 distinct CDR3 sequences, 9% to 15% of them singletons.

This sequence originates from a male donor with early-stage non-small cell lung cancer. The chain combines TRBV20-1 with TRBJ2-5; D gene unclear. The sample in question was PBMCs, obtained at follow-up. The CDR3 sequence is CSASLLTGLETQYF. The CDR3 DNA is TGCAGTGCTAGTCTACTTACCGGTCTGGAGACCCAGTACTTC.